Below, 18 T cell receptor beta chains from the same sample are listed, as sequenced in a study of blood T cell repertoires in COVID-19. Clones were read by immunoSEQ multiplex PCR, and TCRdb kept only the in-frame ones, dropping some. Of around 250,000 clones listed, 75% to 90% are singletons. Sample: peripheral blood. The source of these receptors is a middle-aged woman who had recovered from COVID-19.

V gene TRBV28 combines with J gene TRBJ1-2; 10 bases are shared with TRBD1. CDR3 length: 15 amino acids. The germline V gene has CDR1 MDHEN and CDR2 SYDVKM. The trim removed 3 bases at V and 4 bases at J, leaving 5 bases unmatched. CDR3 nucleotide sequence: TGTGCCAGCAGTTTTGACAGGGGGCGCGGCTATGGCTACACCTTC. This encodes CASSFDRGRGYGYTF.

V usage is TRBV5-5 and J usage is TRBJ1-1; D is perhaps TRBD1 (5 bases). Trimming removed 0 bases at V and 0 bases at J, with 9 bases between. The CDR3 sequence is 15 residues long. Germline values: CDR1 SGHKS, CDR2 YYEKEE (reference sequence). The CDR3 nucleotides are TGTGCCAGCAGCTTGGGGGGCCAGCTGAACACTGAAGCTTTCTTT. It is translated as CASSLGGQLNTEAFF.

This clone is a singleton in its sample. The V gene is TRBV6-5, the J gene TRBJ2-2, with 7 nucleotides matching TRBD1. Germline V gene sequence: CDR1 MNHEY, CDR2 SVGAGI. The V gene end was trimmed by 6 bases and the J gene end by 3 bases; junction bases not matched to a gene: 4. The CDR3 runs to 14 residues. The CDR3 loop reads CASRDGTDTGELFF. The DNA for the CDR3 is TGTGCCAGCAGGGACGGGACAGACACCGGGGAGCTGTTTTTT.

The chain links TRBV25-1 to TRBJ2-1; D might be TRBD2 (5 bases). The CDR3 length is 12 residues. V lost 6 bases and J 7 bases, leaving 10 bases between the germline ends. Per germline, CDR1 MGHDK and CDR2 SYGVNS. DNA for the CDR3: TGTGCCAGCAGGACGTGGAGGAATGAGCAGTTCTTC. This sequence encodes CASRTWRNEQFF.

The chain carries TRBV19 and TRBJ1-5; 8 nucleotides line up with TRBD1. The V segment lost 6 bases and the J segment 0 bases; nucleotides outside the gene matches: 13. The CDR3 spans 18 residues. Germline assignment: CDR1 LNHDA and CDR2 SQIVND (reference sequence). The DNA for the CDR3 is TGTGCCAGTAGCTTGGGGACAGGCAATTTCTATAGCAATCAGCCCCAGCATTTT. Translating it yields CASSLGTGNFYSNQPQHF.

CDR3 DNA sequence: TGTGCCAGCAGCCGCCCGGGGGGGGCTGGCGAGCAGTACTTC. It codes for CASSRPGGAGEQYF. The chain has TRBV7-9 and TRBJ2-7; 8 positions match TRBD2. Germline V gene data show CDR1 as SEHNR and CDR2 as FQNEAQ (reference sequence). The CDR3 spans 14 residues. The J segment lost 6 bases and the V segment lost 5 bases, leaving 9 bases of the junction unmatched.

This clone was counted a single time. The rearrangement uses TRBV2 and TRBJ2-3, with TRBD2 matching 10 bases. J gave up 3 bases and V 4 bases, and 7 bases lay outside the gene matches. The V gene's germline CDR1 is SNHLY and CDR2 FYNNEI. This CDR3 is 16 amino acids long. In DNA form, the CDR3 reads TGTGCCAGCAGTGCCCAAACGGGACTAGCGACAGATACGCAGTATTTT. It is translated as CASSAQTGLATDTQYF.

V usage is TRBV27 and J usage is TRBJ1-6; 9 positions agree with TRBD1. The CDR3 is 16 amino acids. J was trimmed by 9 bases and V by 5 bases; bases with no gene match: 11. Germline loops: CDR1 MNHEY, CDR2 SMNVEV (reference sequence). CDR3 sequence: CASSLTGGQGVSPLHF. The CDR3 DNA reads as TGTGCCAGCAGTCTCACAGGGGGACAGGGTGTTTCACCCCTCCACTTT.

The chain couples TRBV5-4 to TRBJ2-1, with 10 bases aligning to TRBD2. The germline V gene has CDR1 SGHNT and CDR2 YYREEE (reference sequence). J lost 5 bases, V lost 1 base, and 15 bases had no gene match. There are 19 residues in the CDR3. The chain's CDR3 is CASSLPPRAGTSDDNEQFF. For the CDR3, the DNA is TGTGCCAGCAGCTTGCCGCCAAGGGCCGGGACTAGCGATGACAATGAGCAGTTCTTC.

The rearrangement links TRBV11-3 to TRBJ2-7; the match to TRBD1 covers 8 bases. V shed 4 bases and J 1 base; nucleotides not matched to a gene: 3. Germline V lookup: CDR1 SGHNT, CDR2 YENEEA. CDR3 length equals 14 residues. CDR3 nucleotides: TGTGCCAGCAGCTCTCGGACAGGGTCCTACGAGCAGTACTTC. It is translated as CASSSRTGSYEQYF. Complete variable domain (other parts from reference TRBV11-3 and TRBJ2-7): EAGVVQSPRYKIIEKKQPVAFWCNPISGHNTLYWYLQNLGQGPELLIRYENEEAVDDSQLPKDRFSAERLKGVDSTLKIQPAELGDSAVYLCASSSRTGSYEQYFGPGTRLTVT.

This rearrangement joins TRBV7-2 to TRBJ2-5; TRBD2 aligns across 14 bases. This CDR3 contains 16 residues. Germline V CDR1 and CDR2: SGHTA, FQGNSA. J gave up 5 bases and V 3 bases, and 5 bases lay outside the gene matches. CDR3 sequence: CASSLGLAGAGETQYF. CDR3 nucleotide sequence: TGTGCCAGCAGCTTGGGACTAGCGGGAGCAGGGGAGACCCAGTACTTC.

The chain couples TRBV7-9 to TRBJ2-7, with a tentative D call TRBD2 (6 bases). V lost 7 bases and J 1 base, leaving 26 bases between the germline ends. This CDR3 has 18 residues. Germline V gene lookup returns CDR1 SEHNR and CDR2 FQNEAQ (reference sequence). CDR3 DNA sequence: TGTGCCAGCACGCCCCGGGCTAGCGACTATGGGGTTTCCTACGAGCAGTACTTC. It translates to CASTPRASDYGVSYEQYF.

This sequence joins TRBV27 and TRBJ2-4; D is uncertain. Germline V gene data show CDR1 as MNHEY and CDR2 as SMNVEV (reference sequence). The CDR3 extends over 14 amino acids. V dropped 0 bases and J dropped 6 bases, with 9 bases sitting between them. The CDR3 here is CASSLSAEVNIQYF. The CDR3 DNA reads as TGTGCCAGCAGTTTATCGGCCGAGGTAAACATTCAGTACTTC.

This clone showed up just a few times. This rearrangement joins TRBV2 to TRBJ1-2; 8 bases are shared with TRBD1. V shed 2 bases, J shed 10 bases, and the junction held 9 bases outside the gene matches. CDR3 length: 14 amino acids. Germline CDR1 SNHLY, CDR2 FYNNEI. CDR3 region: CASSEQGATGDYTF. The CDR3 DNA sequence: TGTGCCAGCAGTGAACAGGGGGCGACCGGTGACTACACCTTC. The full variable domain, rest sourced from reference TRBV2 and TRBJ1-2, is EPEVTQTPSHQVTQMGQEVILRCVPISNHLYFYWYRQILGQKVEFLVSFYNNEISEKSEIFDDQFSVERPDGSNFTLKIRSTKLEDSAMYFCASSEQGATGDYTFGSGTRLTVV.

Turning to this clone: At one boundary the junction diverges from the germline segment, which might be a read error. The J gene is TRBJ2-7, the V gene TRBV7-9, with 9 bases that match TRBD2. This CDR3 has 14 amino acids. The germline gives CDR1 SEHNR, CDR2 FQNEAQ (reference sequence). The CDR3: CASTLSGRPYEQYF. In nucleotides, the CDR3 is TGTGCCAGCACCTTAAGCGGGAGGCCCTACGAGCAGTACTTC.

The chain has TRBV7-6 and TRBJ2-3, with TRBD1 matching 7 bases. V shed 5 bases and J 2 bases; nucleotides not matched to a gene: 13. Germline V lookup: CDR1 SGHVS, CDR2 FNYEAQ. The CDR3 is 17 amino acids. The CDR3 sequence: CASSPASGTELTDTQYF. The CDR3 nucleotides are TGTGCCAGCAGCCCCGCCTCCGGGACAGAGCTCACAGATACGCAGTATTTT.

The chain carries TRBV19 and TRBJ1-4; D not resolved. The CDR3 has 17 amino acids. The germline V gene encodes CDR1 LNHDA and CDR2 SQIVND (reference sequence). V shed 6 bases and J shed 2 bases, with 19 bases lying between them. As DNA, the CDR3 is TGTGCCAGTAGCGAGGAGGGCCTCCCTGGGACTAATGAAAAACTGTTTTTT. Encoded protein: CASSEEGLPGTNEKLFF.

The chain has TRBV2 and TRBJ1-2; possible D gene TRBD1, 5 bases. This CDR3 contains 14 residues. Per the germline V gene, CDR1 is SNHLY and CDR2 is FYNNEI. V lost 7 bases, J lost 4 bases, and 16 bases lay in between. The CDR3 region is CASKPPAGPYGYTF. The CDR3 nucleotides are TGTGCCAGCAAGCCCCCCGCAGGGCCCTATGGCTACACCTTC.